This T cell receptor beta chain was identified in a study of blood T cell repertoires in COVID-19. The CDR3 extends over 14 amino acids. CDR1 LGHDT and CDR2 YNNKEL come from the germline V gene (reference sequence). J gave up 5 bases and V 4 bases, and 4 bases lay outside the gene matches. Original handling: Nucleated cell counts were estimated from reference gene primer amplification. Generated by immunoSEQ multiplex PCR, the TCRdb table keeps only in-frame clones and is missing some. V and J calls and clone size are given by that table; D and trimming were obtained from the DNA. The repertoire holds fewer than 350,000 clones, 89% seen once, with less than 2% in the top ten.

Material for sequencing was PBMCs or T cells enriched from blood (not recorded which). The V call is TRBV3-1 (or the pseudogene TRBV3-2), the J call TRBJ2-3, with 9 bases matching TRBD1. The receptor comes from a middle-aged woman who had recovered from COVID-19. The CDR3 is CASSPGTGRDTQYF. The CDR3 nucleotides read TGTGCCAGCAGCCCCGGGACAGGGAGAGATACGCAGTATTTT.